This T cell receptor (beta chain) appears in the sequencing data of a study of identifying expanded T cells in peripheral blood. The study's findings and limits: Differentially abundant clones: around 1.1 between replicates, just under 17 at around 14 days, around 19 at four. Clone count variance between two-week samples rose with total template count.

Assay used: immunoSEQ multiplex PCR; TCRdb lists only in-frame clones, some missing. The sample consists of approximately 50,000 clones, roughly 82% of them appearing once. Healthy donors had no documented immune events, such as infections, while sampled. A word on this clone: Antigen unknown.

Germline-derived CDR1 and CDR2 are SGHDT and YYEEEE. The CDR3 is made up of 12 amino acids. V shed 6 bases, J shed 5 bases, and the junction held 2 bases outside the gene matches. The TCR comes from a person aged 18 to 75 in good health. The chain recombines TRBV5-6 with TRBJ1-2; 9 bases line up with TRBD1. The sequencing sample was made of blood. The CDR3 sequence is CASKGTGYGYTF. The CDR3 DNA is TGTGCCAGCAAGGGGACAGGGTATGGCTACACCTTC.